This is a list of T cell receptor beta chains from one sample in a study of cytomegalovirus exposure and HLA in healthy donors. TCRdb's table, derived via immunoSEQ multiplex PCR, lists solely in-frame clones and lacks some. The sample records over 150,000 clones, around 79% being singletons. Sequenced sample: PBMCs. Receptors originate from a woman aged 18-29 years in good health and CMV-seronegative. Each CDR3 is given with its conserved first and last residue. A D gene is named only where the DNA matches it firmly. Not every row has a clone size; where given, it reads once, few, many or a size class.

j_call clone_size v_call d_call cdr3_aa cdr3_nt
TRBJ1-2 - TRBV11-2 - CASSLGTRTREDVGYTF TGTGCCAGCAGCTTAGGTACCCGTACCCGGGAGGATGTCGGCTACACCTTC
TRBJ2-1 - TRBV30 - CAWTSGEKRGEQFF TGTGCCTGGACCTCCGGCGAGAAGAGAGGAGAGCAGTTCTTC
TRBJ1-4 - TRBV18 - CASSLRVATNEKLFF TGTGCCAGCTCGCTCAGGGTTGCAACTAATGAAAAACTGTTTTTT
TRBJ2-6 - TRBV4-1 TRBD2 CASSPLRGGSGSGANVLTF TGCGCCAGCAGCCCACTTAGGGGCGGGAGCGGCTCTGGGGCCAACGTCCTGACTTTC
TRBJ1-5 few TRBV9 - CASSVAYNQPQHF TGTGCCAGCAGCGTCGCCTACAATCAGCCCCAGCATTTT
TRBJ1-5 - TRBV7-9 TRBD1 CASSPGTGISNQPQHF TGTGCCAGCAGCCCAGGGACAGGGATAAGCAATCAGCCCCAGCATTTT
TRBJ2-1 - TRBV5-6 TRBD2 CASSLVPSGSNEQFF TGTGCCAGCAGCTTGGTGCCTAGCGGGAGTAATGAGCAGTTCTTC
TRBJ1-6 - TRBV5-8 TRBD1 CASSTRTGDNSPLHF TGTGCCAGCAGCACGCGGACAGGTGATAATTCACCCCTCCACTTT
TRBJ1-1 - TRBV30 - CAWSVRGAEAFF TGTGCCTGGAGTGTACGGGGGGCTGAAGCTTTCTTT
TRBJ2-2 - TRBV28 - CASRPPRVPLNTGELFF TGTGCCAGCAGACCACCCAGGGTTCCATTAAACACCGGGGAGCTGTTTTTT
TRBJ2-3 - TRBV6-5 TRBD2 CASRAGGVSTDTQYF TGTGCCAGCAGGGCCGGGGGGGTTAGCACAGATACGCAGTATTTT
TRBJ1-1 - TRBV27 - CASSPLFGKNTEAFF TGTGCCAGCAGCCCCCTTTTCGGGAAGAACACTGAAGCTTTCTTT
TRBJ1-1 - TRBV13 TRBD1 CASSTRGSRDTEAFF TGTGCCAGCAGCACCAGGGGGAGTCGTGACACTGAAGCTTTCTTT
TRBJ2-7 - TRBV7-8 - CASSLTPRVEQYF TGTGCCAGCAGCTTAACCCCCCGAGTCGAGCAGTACTTC
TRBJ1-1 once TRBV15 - CATSRSGVNTEAFF TGTGCCACCAGCAGGTCAGGGGTCAACACTGAAGCTTTCTTT
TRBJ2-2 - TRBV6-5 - CASSYGSEARGELFF TGTGCCAGCAGTTACGGTAGCGAGGCTCGGGGGGAGCTGTTTTTT
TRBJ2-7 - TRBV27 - CASSSRDFGEQYF TGTGCCAGCAGCTCCCGGGACTTTGGGGAGCAGTACTTC
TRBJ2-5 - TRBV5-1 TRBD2 CASSLSSGSQETQYF TGCGCCAGCAGCTTATCTAGCGGGTCTCAAGAGACCCAGTACTTC
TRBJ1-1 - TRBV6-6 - CASRLGEAFF TGTGCCAGCAGACTCGGTGAAGCTTTCTTT
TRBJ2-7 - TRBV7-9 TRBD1 CASSFDRGPYEQYF TGTGCCAGCAGCTTTGACAGGGGACCCTACGAGCAGTACTTC
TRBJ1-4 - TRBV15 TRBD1 CATSRDWGTGTGAKLFF TGTGCCACCAGCAGAGATTGGGGCACCGGGACAGGGGCAAAACTGTTTTTT
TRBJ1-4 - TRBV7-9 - CASSSNRRRESHEKLFF TGTGCCAGCAGCTCCAACAGGAGGAGGGAGTCTCACGAAAAACTGTTTTTT
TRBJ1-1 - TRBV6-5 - CASSYGRVRNTEAFF TGTGCCAGCAGTTACGGCAGGGTAAGGAACACTGAAGCTTTCTTT
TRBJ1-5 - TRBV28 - CASCVWGGNQPQHF TGTGCCAGCTGTGTTTGGGGCGGTAATCAGCCCCAGCATTTT
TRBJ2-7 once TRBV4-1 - CASSQGGHYEQYF TGCGCCAGCAGCCAAGGCGGCCACTACGAGCAGTACTTC
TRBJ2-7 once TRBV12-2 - CASRLAGSLAGGPTPWEQYF TGTGCAAGTCGCTTAGCGGGATCACTAGCGGGAGGGCCTACACCTTGGGAGCAGTACTTC
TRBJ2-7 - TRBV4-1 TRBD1 CASSQGRTGTYEQYF TGCGCCAGCAGCCAAGGAAGGACAGGAACCTACGAGCAGTACTTC
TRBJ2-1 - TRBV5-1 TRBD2 CASSLAAGGWNEQFF TGCGCCAGCAGCCTGGCGGCGGGGGGCTGGAATGAGCAGTTCTTC
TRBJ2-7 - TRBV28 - CASSFRRFRSYEQYF TGTGCCAGCAGTTTTCGCAGGTTCCGCTCCTACGAGCAGTACTTC
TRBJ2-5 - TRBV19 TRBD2 CASSTGLAGDGETQYF TGTGCCAGTAGTACGGGGCTAGCGGGGGATGGGGAGACCCAGTACTTC
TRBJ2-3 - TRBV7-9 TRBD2 CASSATSGGADTQYF TGTGCCAGCAGCGCGACTAGCGGGGGTGCGGATACGCAGTATTTT
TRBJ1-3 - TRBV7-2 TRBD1 CASSLAMDRNGNTIYF TGTGCCAGCAGCTTAGCTATGGACAGGAACGGAAACACCATATATTTT
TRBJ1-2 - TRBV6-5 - CASSYLSRGEDGYTF TGTGCCAGCAGTTACCTGTCGCGGGGTGAAGATGGCTACACCTTC
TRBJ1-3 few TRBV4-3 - CASSQDLKGHGNTIYF TGCGCCAGCAGCCAAGATCTTAAGGGGCACGGAAACACCATATATTTT
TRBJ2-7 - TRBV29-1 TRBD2 CSARRTSGYEQYF TGCAGCGCACGTCGGACTAGCGGTTACGAGCAGTACTTC
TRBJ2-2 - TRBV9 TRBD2 CASSAPSGKNTGELFF TGTGCCAGCAGCGCCCCTAGCGGGAAGAACACCGGGGAGCTGTTTTTT
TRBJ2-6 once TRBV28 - CASSSIRQADGANVLTF TGTGCCAGCAGTTCAATTCGACAGGCCGACGGGGCCAACGTCCTGACTTTC
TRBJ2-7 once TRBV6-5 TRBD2 CASSYRGEDYEQYF TGTGCCAGCAGTTACCGGGGGGAGGATTACGAGCAGTACTTC
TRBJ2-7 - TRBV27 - CASSLRNTPRTGAYEQYF TGTGCCAGCAGTTTACGAAACACCCCCCGGACGGGAGCCTACGAGCAGTACTTC
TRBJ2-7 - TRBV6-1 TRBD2 CASSERTGGSSYEQYF TGTGCCAGCAGTGAAAGGACGGGAGGGAGCTCCTACGAGCAGTACTTC
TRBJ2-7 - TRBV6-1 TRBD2 CASSEFRLAGINEQYF TGTGCCAGCAGTGAATTTCGACTAGCGGGGATCAACGAGCAGTACTTC
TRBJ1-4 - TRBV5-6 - CASSHTGLTNEKLFF TGTGCCAGCAGCCATACAGGCTTGACGAACGAAAAACTGTTTTTT
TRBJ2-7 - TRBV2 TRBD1 CASSYPGQGAGEQYF TGTGCCAGCAGTTATCCGGGACAGGGGGCAGGAGAGCAGTACTTC
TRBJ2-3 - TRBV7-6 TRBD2 CASSLAADSTDTQYF TGTGCCAGCAGCCTAGCGGCCGATAGCACAGATACGCAGTATTTT
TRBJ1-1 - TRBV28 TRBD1 CASSLGGQGPEAFF TGTGCCAGCAGTTTAGGAGGACAGGGCCCTGAAGCTTTCTTT
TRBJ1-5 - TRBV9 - CASSASSYTQPQHF TGTGCCAGCAGCGCGTCCTCGTACACCCAGCCCCAGCATTTT
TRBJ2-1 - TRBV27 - CASSLLLADNEQFF TGTGCCAGCAGTTTATTACTAGCTGACAATGAGCAGTTCTTC
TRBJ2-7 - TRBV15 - CATTDDSTYEQYF TGTGCCACCACCGACGACAGTACCTACGAGCAGTACTTC
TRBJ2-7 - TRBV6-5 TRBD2 CASSIQREYPYEQYF TGTGCCAGCAGTATCCAGCGGGAGTACCCCTACGAGCAGTACTTC
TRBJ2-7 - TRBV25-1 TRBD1 CASSELRTGTGFYEQYF TGTGCCAGCAGTGAATTACGGACCGGGACAGGGTTCTACGAGCAGTACTTC
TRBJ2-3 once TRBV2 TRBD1 CASKGQGTDTQYF TGTGCCAGCAAAGGACAGGGCACAGATACGCAGTATTTT
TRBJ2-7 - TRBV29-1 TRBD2 CSVDAGLGNHEQYF TGCAGCGTTGACGCGGGACTAGGGAACCACGAGCAGTACTTC
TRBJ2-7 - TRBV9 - CASSVGGFSYEQYF TGTGCCAGCAGCGTAGGAGGGTTCTCCTACGAGCAGTACTTC
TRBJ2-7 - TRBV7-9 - CASSLVRGTLSSYEQYF TGTGCCAGCAGCTTAGTTCGCGGGACCTTGAGCTCCTACGAGCAGTACTTC
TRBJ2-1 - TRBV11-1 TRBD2 CASSLAGGSISYNEQFF TGTGCCAGCAGCCTCGCGGGAGGGAGTATATCCTACAATGAGCAGTTCTTC
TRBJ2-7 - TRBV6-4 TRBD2 CASSESRASGSYEQYF TGTGCCAGCAGTGAGTCTCGGGCTAGCGGGAGTTACGAGCAGTACTTC
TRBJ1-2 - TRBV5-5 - CASSPAGAQGYTF TGTGCCAGCAGCCCCGCGGGGGCGCAGGGCTACACCTTC